One sample yielded the 9 T cell receptor beta chains listed below, sequenced in a study of blood T cells in healthy people across ages. Alongside a J-beta primer mix, a sample-barcoded 5' primer served in a second PCR lasting about 7 to 11 cycles. In TCRdb, the 5' RACE reads were re-called with MiXCR into one record per CDR3 protein. The sample carries approximately 880,000 distinct CDR3 sequences, 45% to 50% recorded once. Source material: blood. These receptors were obtained from a man aged 25-45 years in good health.

The sample holds many counts of this clonotype. The rearrangement joins TRBV6-5 to TRBJ2-7; D not certain. The germline V and J ends were trimmed by 0 bases and 7 bases, with 10 bases remaining between them. The CDR3 runs to 13 residues. CDR1 and CDR2 (germline): MNHEY, SVGAGI. The CDR3 region is CASSYSGPREQYF. The CDR3 coding sequence is TGTGCCAGCAGTTACTCTGGCCCGCGAGAGCAGTACTTC.

This chain joins TRBV29-1 and TRBJ2-1; D tentatively fits TRBD1 or TRBD2 (5 bases each). Trimming removed 2 bases from V and 13 bases from J, with 12 bases in between. The CDR3 has 11 amino acids. Germline V lookup: CDR1 SQVTM, CDR2 ANQGSEA. The CDR3 protein is CSVEWGSDQFF. CDR3 coding DNA: TGCAGCGTTGAATGGGGGTCAGATCAGTTCTTC.

This chain connects TRBV2 to TRBJ2-4, with D tentatively TRBD1 (5 bases). Germline values: CDR1 SNHLY, CDR2 FYNNEI. The V gene lost 5 bases and the J gene lost 2 bases, with 10 bases spanning the gap. The CDR3 covers 14 residues. The CDR3 DNA sequence: TGTGCCAGCAGTCCCGACAGCACCAAAAACATTCAGTACTTC. Amino acid sequence: CASSPDSTKNIQYF.

This chain uses TRBV6-1 with TRBJ2-7, with 8 bases lining up with TRBD1. CDR3 size: 14 residues. Per the germline V gene, CDR1 is MNHNS and CDR2 is SASEGT. J lost 0 bases, V lost 5 bases, and 3 bases had no gene match. Written as DNA, the CDR3 is TGTGCCAGCAGTAGACAGGGGACCTCCTACGAGCAGTACTTC. This sequence encodes CASSRQGTSYEQYF.

This rearrangement joins TRBV11-2 to TRBJ2-1, with a weak D call TRBD1 (6 bases). Looked up from germline, CDR1 is SGHAT and CDR2 is FQNNGV. V gave up 7 bases and J gave up 2 bases, with 15 bases separating them. The CDR3 length is 15 residues. The DNA for the CDR3 is TGTGCCAGCACCTTCAGAGGACAGCCCTACAATGAGCAGTTCTTC. Protein product: CASTFRGQPYNEQFF.

This clonotype showed up many times. The chain has TRBV7-6 and TRBJ2-1; D is undetermined. Germline V gives CDR1 SGHVS, CDR2 FNYEAQ. The CDR3 sequence is 13 residues long. The V gene lost 0 bases and the J gene lost 5 bases, with 5 bases spanning the gap. CDR3 in amino acids: CASSLAVNNEQFF. In DNA, the CDR3 is TGTGCCAGCAGCTTAGCGGTCAACAATGAGCAGTTCTTC.

Note on this clonotype: One base away lies a much larger clone, so this may be a sequencing read error. The J gene is TRBJ2-2, the V gene TRBV5-1; D remains ambiguous. The CDR3 runs 11 residues. Per germline, CDR1 SGHRS and CDR2 YFSETQ. The CDR3 protein is CASSNTRELFF. The DNA for the CDR3 is TGCGCCAGCTCCAACACCAGGGAGCTGTTTTTT.

The CDR3 sequence is CASSQVQGSSYNSPLHF. The CDR3 nucleotides are TGTGCCAGCAGCCAAGTACAGGGGAGCTCCTATAATTCACCCCTCCACTTT. The chain has TRBV3-1 and TRBJ1-6; TRBD1 aligns across 7 bases. V lost 1 base to trimming and J lost 0 bases; unmatched junction nucleotides: 3. Germline V gene lookup returns CDR1 LGHDT and CDR2 YNNKEL (reference sequence). The CDR3 runs 17 residues. Filled out from reference TRBV3-1 and TRBJ1-6, the complete variable domain reads DTAVSQTPKYLVTQMGNDKSIKCEQNLGHDTMYWYKQDSKKFLKIMFSYNNKELIINETVPNRFSPKSPDKAHLNLHINSLELGDSAVYFCASSQVQGSSYNSPLHFGNGTRLTVT.

V and J are TRBV7-2 and TRBJ2-3, with D maybe TRBD1 (6 bases). This CDR3 spans 16 amino acids. Germline CDR1 and CDR2: SGHTA and FQGNSA. The germline V and J ends were trimmed by 3 bases and 14 bases, with 27 bases remaining between them. In nucleotides, the CDR3 is TGTGCCAGCAGCTTCTCCGGGACATTACCCCCCACCTCAAGGTATTTT. Translating it yields CASSFSGTLPPTSRYF.